Listed below are T cell receptor beta chains from one sample, sequenced in a study of cytomegalovirus exposure and HLA in healthy donors. Assay: immunoSEQ multiplex PCR; the TCRdb copy retains only in-frame clones and omits some. The sample yields some 200,000 clones, 84% seen once. The sample taken for sequencing was PBMCs. These receptor sequences come from a woman in her late teens or twenties in good health and CMV-seropositive. CDR3s include the opening cysteine and the closing phenylalanine or tryptophan. Each record gives: V gene, clone size, J gene, D gene, CDR3 DNA, CDR3 protein. The D gene is left open where the match is weak. A clone size is listed for some rows: how often the clone was seen (once, few, many), or a class if it is expanded.

TRBV7-8,.,TRBJ1-5,.,TGTGCCAGCAGCTCCCAGGGTCCCCATCAGCCCCAGCATTTT,CASSSQGPHQPQHF
TRBV25-1,.,TRBJ2-7,.,TGTGCCAGCACCCCATCGGGTTTTGAGCAGTACTTC,CASTPSGFEQYF
TRBV7-9,.,TRBJ1-3,.,TGTGCCAGCAGCCCGGGGGGCTTGGGTGGAAACACCATATATTTT,CASSPGGLGGNTIYF
TRBV11-3,.,TRBJ2-1,.,TGTGCCAGCAGCTTGGGGGGGCTCCAGTTCTTC,CASSLGGLQFF
TRBV25-1,.,TRBJ1-3,.,TGTGCCAGCAGTGATCTTGGAAACACCATATATTTT,CASSDLGNTIYF
TRBV21-1,.,TRBJ1-2,.,TGTGCCAGCGGCGGAAACTATGGCTACACCTTC,CASGGNYGYTF
TRBV9,few,TRBJ1-2,.,TGTGCCAGCACCCCGGGGTTTGGGGATGGCTACACCTTC,CASTPGFGDGYTF
TRBV19,.,TRBJ1-4,.,TGTGCATCTACCACCCCGACAGTTGGTGAAAAACTGTTTTTT,CASTTPTVGEKLFF
TRBV7-7,.,TRBJ2-5,TRBD2,TGTGCCAGCAGCACTGGGACTAGTGGAGAGACCCAGTACTTC,CASSTGTSGETQYF
TRBV6-1,few,TRBJ1-2,.,TGTGCCACAGAGTTTACAGGCTCTCATGGCTACACCTTC,CATEFTGSHGYTF
TRBV5-4,.,TRBJ1-2,.,TGTGCCAGCAGCCCGACCGGGGAGAGGGACACCTTC,CASSPTGERDTF
TRBV5-6,.,TRBJ1-2,TRBD1,TGTGCCAGCAGCTCCCGGACAGGACTCTATGGCTACACCTTC,CASSSRTGLYGYTF
TRBV12-2,.,TRBJ2-1,.,TGTGCAAGTCGCACCACAGGTTTCTACAATGAGCAGTTCTTC,CASRTTGFYNEQFF
TRBV7-9,.,TRBJ2-7,.,TGTGCCAGCAGCTATACAGGAGATGAGCCCTACGAGCAGTACTTC,CASSYTGDEPYEQYF
TRBV5-4,.,TRBJ1-2,.,TGTGCCAGCAGGTCGGTGGGGGGAAATGGCTACACCTTC,CASRSVGGNGYTF
TRBV9,.,TRBJ1-2,.,TGTGCCAGCAGCGCACAGAAGTTCAGGCAAATCCCTAACTATGGCTACACCTTC,CASSAQKFRQIPNYGYTF
TRBV7-3,.,TRBJ2-1,.,TGTGCCAGCAGCTATACGACAGGCAGAAATGAGCAGTTCTTC,CASSYTTGRNEQFF
TRBV27,.,TRBJ2-1,TRBD1,TGTGCCAGCAGTCAATGGACAGGGGGCGGCGATGAGCAGTTCTTC,CASSQWTGGGDEQFF
TRBV5-1,.,TRBJ1-4,.,TGCGCCAGCAGCTTCGGAGGTCCGAATGAAAAACTGTTTTTT,CASSFGGPNEKLFF
TRBV2,.,TRBJ1-6,.,TGTGCCAGCAGTGAAGCGCGGCTGCGCAATTCACCCCTCCACTTT,CASSEARLRNSPLHF
TRBV19,.,TRBJ2-7,.,TGTGCCAGTAGCGAAGGTCTTCGAGGGAACTACGAGCAGTACTTC,CASSEGLRGNYEQYF
TRBV7-9,.,TRBJ1-6,.,TGTGCCAGCAATCGGGGTAATTCACCCCTCCACTTT,CASNRGNSPLHF
TRBV2,.,TRBJ2-3,TRBD1,TGTGCCAGCAGCACGGGACAGGGAACAGATACGCAGTATTTT,CASSTGQGTDTQYF
TRBV29-1,.,TRBJ2-7,TRBD2,TGCAGCGTTGTGATGGGTAGCGGGTCCTACGAGCAGTACTTC,CSVVMGSGSYEQYF
TRBV27,.,TRBJ1-1,.,TGTGCCAGCGGTCAGGGTCGGAACACTGAAGCTTTCTTT,CASGQGRNTEAFF
TRBV19,.,TRBJ2-1,.,TGTGCCAGTAGCTTTGGCCAGGGTCTTGTAAGGAATGAGCAGTTCTTC,CASSFGQGLVRNEQFF
TRBV5-4,.,TRBJ2-7,.,TGTGCCAGCAGCTTAACCGGAGAGGGCGAGCAGTACTTC,CASSLTGEGEQYF
TRBV6-1,.,TRBJ2-3,.,TGTGCCAGCAGCCAAACAGATACGCAGTATTTT,CASSQTDTQYF
TRBV9,.,TRBJ2-1,.,TGTGCCAGCAGCGTTGGAGACAGGCTAAAGGAGCAGTTCTTC,CASSVGDRLKEQFF
TRBV7-2,.,TRBJ2-6,.,TGTGCCAGCAGCTCAGGGGCTGGGGCCAACGTCCTGACTTTC,CASSSGAGANVLTF
TRBV6-5,.,TRBJ1-2,TRBD1,TGTGCCAGCACCTTCGGACAGGGAGGAGGTGGCTACACCTTC,CASTFGQGGGGYTF
TRBV7-8,.,TRBJ1-1,TRBD1,TGTGCCAGCAGCATAGGGACAGACACTGAAGCTTTCTTT,CASSIGTDTEAFF
TRBV9,.,TRBJ1-1,.,TGTGCCAGCAGCGTAGAAGGGCGGGACACTGAAGCTTTCTTT,CASSVEGRDTEAFF
TRBV6-5,.,TRBJ1-1,.,TGTGCCAGCAGTTACAGACAGCTCTCTATAGTCACTGAAGCTTTCTTT,CASSYRQLSIVTEAFF
TRBV5-1,.,TRBJ1-1,TRBD1,TGCGCCAGCAGCTTGGGGCAGGGGGCACTTAGGGCTGAAGCTTTCTTT,CASSLGQGALRAEAFF